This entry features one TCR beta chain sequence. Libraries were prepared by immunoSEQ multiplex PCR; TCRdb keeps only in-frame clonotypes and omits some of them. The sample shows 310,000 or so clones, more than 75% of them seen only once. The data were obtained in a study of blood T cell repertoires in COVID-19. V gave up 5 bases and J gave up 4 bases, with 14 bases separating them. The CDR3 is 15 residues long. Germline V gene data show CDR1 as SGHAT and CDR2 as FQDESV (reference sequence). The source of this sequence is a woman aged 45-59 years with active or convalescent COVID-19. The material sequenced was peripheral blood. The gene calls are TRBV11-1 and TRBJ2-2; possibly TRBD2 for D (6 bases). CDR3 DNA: TGTGCCAGCAGCCCATGGGGGGTGGCCACCGGGGAGCTGTTTTTT. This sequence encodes CASSPWGVATGELFF.